One T cell receptor (beta chain) is described in this entry. The data are from a study of T cell responses to AZD1222 COVID-19 vaccine. CDR1 is MNHEY, CDR2 SVGAGI, per germline. V was shortened by 9 bases and J by 3 bases, with 16 bases between the two germline ends. The CDR3 runs to 14 residues. Analysis merged second doses at about 4 or about 12 weeks. TCRdb keeps only in-frame clones here, not all; method: immunoSEQ multiplex PCR. This sample has about 90,000 clones, with roughly 88% found just once. The source material was peripheral blood, sampled 28 days after the second AZD1222 dose. This TCR was sampled from an adult who received the AZD1222 COVID-19 vaccine. The rearrangement joins TRBV6-5 to TRBJ2-3, with D possibly called TRBD1 or TRBD2 (5 bases each). DNA of the CDR3: TGTGCCAGTGACAGAACTCTAGCAACAGATACGCAGTATTTT. The encoded protein is CASDRTLATDTQYF.